This TCR beta chain was sequenced in a study of response to subunit inactivated influenza vaccine. MiXCR, applied by TCRdb to the RT-PCR reads, yields one record per CDR3 protein. This table holds about 700,000 distinct CDR3 sequences, less than 15% found once. The table lists this clonotype with a few counts. Antigen specificity is unknown. Trimming took off 5 bases at V and 3 bases at J, with 10 bases between the two ends. The CDR3 consists of 13 residues. Looked up from germline, CDR1 is MDHEN and CDR2 is SYDVKM. Overall study results and limits: A suggestion made by the authors is that each seasonal influenza vaccination recruits few new T cells.

This clonotype was obtained from a man aged 50-60 years who received an inactivated influenza vaccine. This sample comprised PBMCs from blood, obtained 14 days before vaccination. The chain employs TRBV28 and TRBJ1-1, with D possibly TRBD1 on 6 matching bases. The CDR3 DNA sequence: TGTGCCAGCAGTACACAGGGTTACACTGAAGCTTTCTTT. Translation gives CASSTQGYTEAFF.